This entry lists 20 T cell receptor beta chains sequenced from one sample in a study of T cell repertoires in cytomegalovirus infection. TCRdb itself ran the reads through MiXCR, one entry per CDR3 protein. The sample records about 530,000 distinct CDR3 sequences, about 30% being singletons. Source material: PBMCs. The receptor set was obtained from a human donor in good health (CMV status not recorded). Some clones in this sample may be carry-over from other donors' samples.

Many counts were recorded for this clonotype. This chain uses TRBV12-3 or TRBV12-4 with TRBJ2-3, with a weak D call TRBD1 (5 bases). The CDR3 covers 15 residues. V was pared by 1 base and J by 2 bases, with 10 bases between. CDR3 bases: TGTGCCAGCAGTTTAGATTTGACAGACACAGATACGCAGTATTTT. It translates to CASSLDLTDTDTQYF.

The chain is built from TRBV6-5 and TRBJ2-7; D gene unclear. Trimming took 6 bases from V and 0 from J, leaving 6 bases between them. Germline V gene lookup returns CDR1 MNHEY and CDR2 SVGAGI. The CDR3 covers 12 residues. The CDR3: CASSSYSYEQYF. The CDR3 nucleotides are TGTGCCAGCAGCTCTTACTCCTACGAGCAGTACTTC.

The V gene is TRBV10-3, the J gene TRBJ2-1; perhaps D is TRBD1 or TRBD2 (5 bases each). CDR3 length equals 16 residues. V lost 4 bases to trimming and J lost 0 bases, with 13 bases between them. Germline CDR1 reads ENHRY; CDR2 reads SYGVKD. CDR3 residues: CAISARDESSYNEQFF. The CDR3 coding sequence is TGTGCCATCAGTGCAAGGGACGAGAGCTCCTACAATGAGCAGTTCTTC.

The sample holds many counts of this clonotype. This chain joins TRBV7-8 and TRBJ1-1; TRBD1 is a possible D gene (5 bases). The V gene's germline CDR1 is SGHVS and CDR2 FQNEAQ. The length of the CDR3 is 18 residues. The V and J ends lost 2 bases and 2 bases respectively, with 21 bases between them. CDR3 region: CASSLTGTLTWENTEAFF. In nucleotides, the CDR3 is TGTGCCAGCAGCTTAACCGGGACCCTGACCTGGGAAAACACTGAAGCTTTCTTT.

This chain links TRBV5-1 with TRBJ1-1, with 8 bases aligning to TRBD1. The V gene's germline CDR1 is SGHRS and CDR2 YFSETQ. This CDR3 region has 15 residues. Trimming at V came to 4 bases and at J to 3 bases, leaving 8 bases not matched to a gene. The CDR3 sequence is CASSGGQGGYTEAFF. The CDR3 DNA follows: TGCGCCAGCAGCGGTGGACAGGGAGGTTACACTGAAGCTTTCTTT.

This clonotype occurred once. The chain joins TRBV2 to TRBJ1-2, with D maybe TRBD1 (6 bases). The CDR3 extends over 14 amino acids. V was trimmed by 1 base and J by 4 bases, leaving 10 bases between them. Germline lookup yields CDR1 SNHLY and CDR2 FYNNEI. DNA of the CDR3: TGTGCCAGCAGTGAAGGGGGGGGGGCCTATGGCTACACCTTC. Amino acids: CASSEGGGAYGYTF.

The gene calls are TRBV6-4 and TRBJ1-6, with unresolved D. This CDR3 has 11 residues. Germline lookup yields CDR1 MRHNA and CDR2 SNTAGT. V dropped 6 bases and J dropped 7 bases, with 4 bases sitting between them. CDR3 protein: CASRPNSPLHF. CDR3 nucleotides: TGTGCCAGCAGGCCCAATTCACCCCTCCACTTT.

CDR3 sequence (DNA): TGCGCCAGCAGCCAAGATGGAGGCGGGAGCCTTACGGGGAATGAGCAGTTCTTC. It is translated as CASSQDGGGSLTGNEQFF. The chain carries TRBV4-3 and TRBJ2-1; 7 positions match TRBD2. There are 18 residues in the CDR3. The germline CDR1 and CDR2 sequences are LGHNA and YSLEER. V trimming: 0 bases; J trimming: 7 bases; junction bases outside the gene matches: 15.

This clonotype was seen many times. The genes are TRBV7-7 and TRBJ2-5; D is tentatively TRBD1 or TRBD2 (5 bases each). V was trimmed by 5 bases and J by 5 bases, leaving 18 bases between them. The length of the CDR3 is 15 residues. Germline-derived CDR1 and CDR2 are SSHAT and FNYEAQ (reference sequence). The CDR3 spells CASSLTGAEGETQYF. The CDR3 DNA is TGTGCCAGCAGCCTCACCGGGGCGGAAGGGGAGACCCAGTACTTC. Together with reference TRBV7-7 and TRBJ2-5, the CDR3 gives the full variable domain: GAGVSQSPRYKVTKRGQDVTLRCDPISSHATLYWYQQALGQGPEFLTYFNYEAQPDKSGLPSDRFSAERPEGSISTLTIQRTEQRDSAMYRCASSLTGAEGETQYFGPGTRLLVL.

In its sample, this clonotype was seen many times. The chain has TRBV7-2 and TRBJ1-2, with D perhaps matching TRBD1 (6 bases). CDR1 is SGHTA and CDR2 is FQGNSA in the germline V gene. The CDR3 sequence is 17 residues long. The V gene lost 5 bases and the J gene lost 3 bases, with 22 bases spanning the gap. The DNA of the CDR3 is TGTGCCAGCAGCCCGACACACAGGGCGCGAGATGACTATGGCTACACCTTC. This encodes CASSPTHRARDDYGYTF.

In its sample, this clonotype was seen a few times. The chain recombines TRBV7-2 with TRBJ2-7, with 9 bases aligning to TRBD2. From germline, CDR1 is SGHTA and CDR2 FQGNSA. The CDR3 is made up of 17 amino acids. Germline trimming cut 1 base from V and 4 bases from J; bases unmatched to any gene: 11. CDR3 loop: CASSLDEREALNYEQYF. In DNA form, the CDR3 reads TGTGCCAGCAGCTTAGATGAGCGGGAGGCTCTAAATTACGAGCAGTACTTC.

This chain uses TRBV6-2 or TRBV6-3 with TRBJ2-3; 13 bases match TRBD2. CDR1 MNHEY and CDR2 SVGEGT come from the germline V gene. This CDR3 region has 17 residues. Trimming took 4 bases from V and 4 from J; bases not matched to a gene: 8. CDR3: CASSSLPLAGGPDTQYF. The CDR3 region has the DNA TGTGCCAGCAGTTCCCTACCACTAGCGGGGGGGCCAGATACGCAGTATTTT.

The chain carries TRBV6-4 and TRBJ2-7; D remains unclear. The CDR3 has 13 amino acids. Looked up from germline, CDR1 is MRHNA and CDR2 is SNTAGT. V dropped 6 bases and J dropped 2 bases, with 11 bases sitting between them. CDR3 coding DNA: TGTGCCAGCAGCCCCCGACCAGCCTACGAGCAGTACGTC. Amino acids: CASSPRPAYEQYV.

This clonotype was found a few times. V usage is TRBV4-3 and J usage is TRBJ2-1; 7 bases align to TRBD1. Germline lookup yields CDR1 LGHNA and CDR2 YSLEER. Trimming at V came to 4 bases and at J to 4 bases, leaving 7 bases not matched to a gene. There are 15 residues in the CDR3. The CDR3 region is CASSREGTAYNEQFF. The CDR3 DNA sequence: TGCGCCAGCAGCCGAGAAGGGACAGCTTACAATGAGCAGTTCTTC.

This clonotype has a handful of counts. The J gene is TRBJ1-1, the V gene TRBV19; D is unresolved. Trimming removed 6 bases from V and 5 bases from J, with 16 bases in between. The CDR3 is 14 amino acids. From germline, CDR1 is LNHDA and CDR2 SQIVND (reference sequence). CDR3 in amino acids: CASSQLTRRTEAFF. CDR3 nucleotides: TGTGCCAGTAGCCAGCTGACAAGGAGAACTGAAGCTTTCTTT.

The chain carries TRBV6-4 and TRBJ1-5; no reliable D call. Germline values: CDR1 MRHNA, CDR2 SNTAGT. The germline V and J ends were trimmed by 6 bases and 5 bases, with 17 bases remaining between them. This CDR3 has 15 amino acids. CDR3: CASSPEASGHQPQHF. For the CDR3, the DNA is TGTGCCAGCAGCCCAGAAGCTTCCGGTCATCAGCCCCAGCATTTT.

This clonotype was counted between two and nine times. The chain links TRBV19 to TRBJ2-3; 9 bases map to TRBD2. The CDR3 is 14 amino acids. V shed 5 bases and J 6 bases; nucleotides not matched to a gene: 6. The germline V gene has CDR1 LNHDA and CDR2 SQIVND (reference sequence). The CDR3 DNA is TGTGCCAGTAGTGGATTAGCGGGAGTGGATACGCAGTATTTT. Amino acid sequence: CASSGLAGVDTQYF.

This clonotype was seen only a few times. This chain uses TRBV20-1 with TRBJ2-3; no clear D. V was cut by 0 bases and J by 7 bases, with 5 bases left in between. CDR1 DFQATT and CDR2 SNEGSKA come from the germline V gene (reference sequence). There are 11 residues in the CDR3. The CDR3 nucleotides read TGCAGTGCTAGAGATACATATACGCAGTATTTT. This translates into CSARDTYTQYF.

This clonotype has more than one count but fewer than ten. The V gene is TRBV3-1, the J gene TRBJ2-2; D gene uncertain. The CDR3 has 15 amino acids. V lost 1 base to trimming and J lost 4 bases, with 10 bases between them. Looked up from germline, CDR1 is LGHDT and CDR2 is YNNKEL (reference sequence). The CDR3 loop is CASSQAGLATGELFF. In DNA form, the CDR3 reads TGTGCCAGCAGCCAAGCCGGGTTAGCCACCGGGGAGCTGTTTTTT.

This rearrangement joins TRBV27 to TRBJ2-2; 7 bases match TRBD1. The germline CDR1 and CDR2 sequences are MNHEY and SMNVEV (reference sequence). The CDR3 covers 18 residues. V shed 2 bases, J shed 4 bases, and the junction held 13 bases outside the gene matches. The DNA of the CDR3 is TGTGCCAGCAGTTTAGACAGGGCCGGGGCCGGTGGCACCGGGGAGCTGTTTTTT. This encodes CASSLDRAGAGGTGELFF.